The next 18 T cell receptor beta chains were all read from a single sample in a study of T cells after yellow fever vaccination. TCRdb ran MiXCR on the 5' RACE reads and lists one entry per CDR3 protein. The top ten hold around 15% of the sample, which has about 550,000 distinct CDR3 sequences, about 19% seen once. Sequenced material: PBMCs, taken 15 days after the yellow fever booster vaccination. These receptor sequences come from a man aged 25-45 years who received the YFV17D yellow fever vaccine.

The V call is TRBV7-2, the J call TRBJ2-5; 7 positions agree with TRBD1. V dropped 5 bases and J dropped 5; count of bases not matched to a gene: 5. Germline loops: CDR1 SGHTA, CDR2 FQGNSA. The CDR3 is 13 amino acids. CDR3 residues: CASSNPRGETQYF. The CDR3, as DNA: TGTGCCAGCAGCAACCCCAGGGGGGAGACCCAGTACTTC.

The table lists this clonotype with a few counts. The DNA for the CDR3 is TGTGCCAGTAGTACAGGACAGCTAAGGAATGAGCAGTTCTTC. This gives the protein CASSTGQLRNEQFF. The chain links TRBV19 to TRBJ2-1; possible D gene TRBD1, 6 bases. V gave up 4 bases and J gave up 7 bases, with 14 bases separating them. The CDR3 sequence is 14 residues long. The germline V gene encodes CDR1 LNHDA and CDR2 SQIVND (reference sequence).

This clonotype was seen a handful of times. The DNA of the CDR3 is TGCGCCAGCAGCCAAGGTAGCGGGAATGGGCCGGAGACCCAGTACTTC. Encoded protein: CASSQGSGNGPETQYF. V is TRBV4-3 and J is TRBJ2-5; TRBD2 agrees at 8 bases. This CDR3 is built from 16 residues. The V gene's germline CDR1 is LGHNA and CDR2 YSLEER. V was clipped by 1 base and J by 5 bases; unmatched bases: 9.

This clonotype was detected only a few times. The rearrangement uses TRBV4-3 and TRBJ2-1; D is undetermined. The germline gives CDR1 LGHNA, CDR2 YSLEER. Between the trimmed V and J ends, which lost 1 base and 12 bases, there was a span of 13 bases. The CDR3 extends over 13 amino acids. CDR3: CASSQGPGFGQFF. DNA for the CDR3: TGCGCCAGCAGCCAAGGACCGGGTTTTGGGCAGTTCTTC.

This clonotype was detected a few times. A read error may account for a junction end that differs from germline. This sequence joins TRBV18 and TRBJ2-7; 7 bases are a match to TRBD1. This CDR3 has 16 residues. The germline V gene has CDR1 KGHSH and CDR2 LQKENI. DNA of the CDR3: TGTGCCAGCTCCCCACTATCCGGGACAGAGTTCTACGAGCAGTACTTC. Translating gives CASSPLSGTEFYEQYF.

The rearrangement joins TRBV5-1 to TRBJ2-7; TRBD1 matches at 8 bases. The germline gives CDR1 SGHRS, CDR2 YFSETQ. J gave up 1 base and V 4 bases, and 10 bases lay outside the gene matches. CDR3 length equals 16 residues. CDR3 amino acids: CASSLYPGQVSYEQYF. The CDR3, as DNA: TGCGCCAGCAGCCTCTACCCGGGACAGGTATCCTACGAGCAGTACTTC.

The chain links TRBV5-1 to TRBJ2-1, with D perhaps TRBD2 (6 bases). The CDR3 totals 14 residues. The V end lost 8 bases, the J end lost 9 bases, and 21 bases lay between the germline ends. CDR1 SGHRS and CDR2 YFSETQ come from the germline V gene. CDR3 residues: CASGSGGTSGEQFF. CDR3 bases: TGCGCCAGTGGAAGTGGCGGGACGTCGGGTGAGCAGTTCTTC.

The chain has TRBV20-1 and TRBJ2-1, with 12 bases that match TRBD2. This CDR3 has 13 amino acids. The germline gives CDR1 DFQATT, CDR2 SNEGSKA (reference sequence). V was clipped by 7 bases and J by 6 bases; unmatched bases: 4. CDR3 DNA: TGCAGTGGAGGGACTAGCGGGCCCAATGAGCAGTTCTTC. Its protein product is CSGGTSGPNEQFF.

The chain joins TRBV5-1 to TRBJ2-2; D is undetermined. Germline V gene sequence: CDR1 SGHRS, CDR2 YFSETQ. V lost 6 bases to trimming and J lost 1 base, with 7 bases between them. The CDR3 covers 13 residues. The CDR3 loop reads CASMVGNTGELFF. The CDR3, as DNA: TGCGCCAGCATGGTGGGGAACACCGGGGAGCTGTTTTTT.

This clonotype was seen only a few times. J is TRBJ2-6 and V is TRBV12-3 or TRBV12-4; unclear D gene. The CDR3 consists of 15 residues. V was shortened by 7 bases and J by 2 bases, with 12 bases between the two germline ends. As DNA, the CDR3 is TGTGCCAGCACCTTGGCCGGGCCTGGGGCCAACGTCCTGACTTTC. It specifies CASTLAGPGANVLTF.

Points on this clonotype: A much larger clone differs from this one at a single base, so this may be a read error. The J gene is TRBJ2-7, the V gene TRBV5-8, with D unresolved. The CDR3 consists of 11 residues. The V gene's germline CDR1 is SGHTS and CDR2 YDEGEE. CDR3 sequence: CASRNSYKQYF. The CDR3 DNA reads as TGTGCCAGCAGAAATTCCTACAAGCAGTACTTC.

A few counts support this clonotype. CDR3 sequence: CASSKPPITSGTTDTQYF. DNA of the CDR3: TGTGCCAGCAGTAAACCTCCAATAACTAGCGGGACCACAGATACGCAGTATTTT. This rearrangement joins TRBV27 to TRBJ2-3; 10 bases are shared with TRBD2. The CDR3 length is 18 residues. Germline lookup yields CDR1 MNHEY and CDR2 SMNVEV (reference sequence). Germline trimming cut 5 bases from V and 2 bases from J; bases unmatched to any gene: 13.

The chain is built from TRBV7-9 and TRBJ2-1; D is unclear. The CDR3 has 13 residues. V dropped 5 bases and J dropped 8 bases, with 13 bases sitting between them. The germline V gene encodes CDR1 SEHNR and CDR2 FQNEAQ (reference sequence). The CDR3 nucleotides are TGTGCCAGCAGCCCGGGCCTTCGCGATGAGCAGTTCTTC. Translation gives CASSPGLRDEQFF.

This clonotype turned up a few times. The chain has TRBV10-3 and TRBJ1-5; the D is unclear. CDR1 ENHRY and CDR2 SYGVKD come from the germline V gene. This CDR3 comprises 16 residues. The germline V and J ends were trimmed by 4 bases and 3 bases, with 16 bases remaining between them. CDR3 sequence (DNA): TGTGCCATCAGTGGTCCCGGGCCAAGGGACAATCAGCCCCAGCATTTT. Translated, it gives CAISGPGPRDNQPQHF.

The chain uses TRBV7-3 and TRBJ2-2; 7 positions agree with TRBD2. In germline, CDR1 is SGHTA, CDR2 FQGTGA. The ends lost 6 bases at V and 3 bases at J; junction bases unmatched: 13. The CDR3 loop spans 17 amino acids. This CDR3 is CASSPTRESGYTGELFF. The CDR3 DNA reads TGTGCCAGCAGTCCTACGCGGGAGAGCGGTTACACCGGGGAGCTGTTTTTT.

Comment on this clonotype: The junction shows a germline mismatch at one end, possibly a read error. This chain connects TRBV7-7 to TRBJ2-5; maybe TRBD2 (8 bases). CDR3 size: 14 residues. CDR1 is SSHAT and CDR2 is FNYEAQ in the germline V gene (reference sequence). The CDR3 loop reads CASSSGRGPETQYF. Written as DNA, the CDR3 is TGTGCTAGCAGCTCCGGGAGGGGGCCAGAGACCCAGTACTTC.

There are a few counts of this clonotype. The chain combines TRBV15 with TRBJ2-2, with TRBD2 matching 10 bases. Germline-derived CDR1 and CDR2 are LNHNV and YYDKDF (reference sequence). Unmatched junction bases numbered 6, after V lost 3 bases and J lost 5 bases. The CDR3 extends over 16 amino acids. The CDR3: CATSRGLAGETGELFF. The CDR3 nucleotides read TGTGCCACCAGCAGGGGCCTAGCGGGAGAAACCGGGGAGCTGTTTTTT.

This sequence joins TRBV12-3 or TRBV12-4 and TRBJ2-5; 8 bases are shared with TRBD1. This CDR3 contains 15 residues. The V and J ends lost 5 bases and 5 bases, in that order; junction bases with no gene match: 10. DNA of the CDR3: TGTGCCAGCAGTCTTCGGGCAGGGGGCCTCGAGACCCAGTACTTC. It codes for CASSLRAGGLETQYF.